These T cell receptor beta chains were read from a single sample in a study of blood T cell repertoires in COVID-19. Assay used: immunoSEQ multiplex PCR; TCRdb lists only in-frame clones, some missing. The sample lists around 200,000 clones; about 86% were seen once. The sample was peripheral blood. These receptors all come from a young woman who had recovered from COVID-19. Both conserved end residues are part of each CDR3. Each record gives: CDR3 protein, CDR3 DNA, D gene, J gene, clone size, V gene. D genes are given only for firm matches. Clone size appears in some rows only: once, few, many, or a class for an expanded clone.

CDR3aa: CASSQTTDNYGYTF; CDR3nt: TGTGCCAGCAGCCAAACGACAGATAACTATGGCTACACCTTC; d_gene: -; j_gene: TRBJ1-2; abundance: -; v_gene: TRBV4-2
CDR3aa: CASSRDSLNTEAFF; CDR3nt: TGTGCCAGCAGCCGGGACAGCTTGAACACTGAAGCTTTCTTT; d_gene: TRBD1; j_gene: TRBJ1-1; abundance: -; v_gene: TRBV7-9
CDR3aa: CASSQFPGTSRTDTQYF; CDR3nt: TGCGCCAGCAGCCAGTTCCCCGGGACTAGCCGCACAGATACGCAGTATTTT; d_gene: TRBD2; j_gene: TRBJ2-3; abundance: -; v_gene: TRBV4-3
CDR3aa: CASRGRAWNF; CDR3nt: TGTGCCAGCAGGGGCAGGGCCTGGAACTTC; d_gene: -; j_gene: TRBJ2-7; abundance: -; v_gene: TRBV27
CDR3aa: CASSQTSGSAQTQYF; CDR3nt: TGTGCCAGCAGTCAGACTAGCGGGAGTGCCCAGACCCAGTACTTC; d_gene: TRBD2; j_gene: TRBJ2-5; abundance: -; v_gene: TRBV7-2
CDR3aa: CASRQGGTDTQYF; CDR3nt: TGTGCCAGCCGACAGGGGGGGACAGATACGCAGTATTTT; d_gene: TRBD1; j_gene: TRBJ2-3; abundance: once; v_gene: TRBV7-6
CDR3aa: CASSPAGGAYEQYF; CDR3nt: TGTGCCAGTAGTCCGGCGGGGGGCGCCTACGAGCAGTACTTC; d_gene: TRBD2; j_gene: TRBJ2-7; abundance: few; v_gene: TRBV19
CDR3aa: CASSQRIAGELFF; CDR3nt: TGTGCCAGCAGCCAGAGAATCGCCGGGGAGCTGTTTTTT; d_gene: -; j_gene: TRBJ2-2; abundance: -; v_gene: TRBV3-1/TRBV3-2
CDR3aa: CASSADRDSNTGELFF; CDR3nt: TGTGCCAGCAGTGCGGACAGGGATTCGAACACCGGGGAGCTGTTTTTT; d_gene: TRBD1; j_gene: TRBJ2-2; abundance: -; v_gene: TRBV6-6
CDR3aa: CASSPGLAGVSTGELFF; CDR3nt: TGCGCCAGCAGCCCAGGACTAGCGGGGGTTAGCACCGGGGAGCTGTTTTTT; d_gene: TRBD2; j_gene: TRBJ2-2; abundance: -; v_gene: TRBV5-1
CDR3aa: CASSPTTGGFTDTQYF; CDR3nt: TGTGCCAGCAGCCCAACGACAGGGGGCTTCACAGATACGCAGTATTTT; d_gene: TRBD1; j_gene: TRBJ2-3; abundance: -; v_gene: TRBV3-1/TRBV3-2
CDR3aa: CASSLVGQGSYNEQFF; CDR3nt: TGTGCCAGCAGCTTAGTGGGACAGGGGTCCTACAATGAGCAGTTCTTC; d_gene: TRBD1; j_gene: TRBJ2-1; abundance: -; v_gene: TRBV7-6
CDR3aa: CSAGGTSGRSSYNEQFF; CDR3nt: TGCAGTGCTGGTGGGACTAGCGGGAGATCGTCCTACAATGAGCAGTTCTTC; d_gene: TRBD2; j_gene: TRBJ2-1; abundance: -; v_gene: TRBV20-1
CDR3aa: CASSYFSGNEKLFF; CDR3nt: TGTGCCAGCAGTTACTTCTCGGGAAATGAAAAACTGTTTTTT; d_gene: -; j_gene: TRBJ1-4; abundance: -; v_gene: TRBV6-5
CDR3aa: CATSGKGLAGSQETQYF; CDR3nt: TGTGCCACCAGTGGGAAGGGACTAGCGGGATCCCAAGAGACCCAGTACTTC; d_gene: TRBD2; j_gene: TRBJ2-5; abundance: few; v_gene: TRBV24-1
CDR3aa: CASSVSSGGETQYF; CDR3nt: TGTGCCAGCAGCGTCAGTAGCGGGGGAGAGACCCAGTACTTC; d_gene: TRBD2; j_gene: TRBJ2-5; abundance: -; v_gene: TRBV9
CDR3aa: CASSLVSPRYNEQFF; CDR3nt: TGTGCCAGCAGTTTAGTTTCCCCCAGGTACAATGAGCAGTTCTTC; d_gene: -; j_gene: TRBJ2-1; abundance: -; v_gene: TRBV27
CDR3aa: CATSDSREFSGWDYNEQFF; CDR3nt: TGTGCCACCAGTGATTCCCGGGAGTTTAGCGGGTGGGATTACAATGAGCAGTTCTTC; d_gene: TRBD2; j_gene: TRBJ2-1; abundance: -; v_gene: TRBV24-1
CDR3aa: CASSDTRQGSLLPSGTDTQYF; CDR3nt: TGTGCCAGCAGTGACACTCGACAGGGGAGTCTCCTCCCTAGTGGCACAGATACGCAGTATTTT; d_gene: TRBD1; j_gene: TRBJ2-3; abundance: -; v_gene: TRBV6-4